The T cell receptor beta chain described here comes from a study of beta chain features in type 1 diabetes. Study conclusions and caveats: Moderate yet significant TCRB CDR3 shortening was seen in Type 1 diabetes patients in all four CD4+ subsets. Sequencing the cDNA could make cells with high TCR expression show up more than they should. Equally in patients and controls, shorter templates might have been favored by PCR.

V lost 8 bases to trimming and J lost 5 bases, with 9 bases between them. This CDR3 is built from 11 residues. The V gene's germline CDR1 is MDHEN and CDR2 SYDVKM. Of note for this clone: Its antigen is currently unknown.

Expressed TCRB transcripts were sequenced after all isolated RNA was converted to cDNA. There were about 3.57 million reads on average in the naive, central memory and regulatory T cell samples. The data were produced by immunoSEQ multiplex PCR, yet TCRdb's version contains in-frame clones alone and is incomplete. Of about 740,000 clones in the sample, roughly 13% were seen once. All sorted populations exceeded 95% purity. The sample comprised naive CD4+ T cells from blood. The clonotype comes from a man between 18 and 29 years old with type 1 diabetes. The V and J genes are TRBV28 and TRBJ1-1; D unresolved. CDR3 in DNA: TGTGCCAGCGTTTCTCCAACTGAAGCTTTCTTT. Its translation is CASVSPTEAFF.